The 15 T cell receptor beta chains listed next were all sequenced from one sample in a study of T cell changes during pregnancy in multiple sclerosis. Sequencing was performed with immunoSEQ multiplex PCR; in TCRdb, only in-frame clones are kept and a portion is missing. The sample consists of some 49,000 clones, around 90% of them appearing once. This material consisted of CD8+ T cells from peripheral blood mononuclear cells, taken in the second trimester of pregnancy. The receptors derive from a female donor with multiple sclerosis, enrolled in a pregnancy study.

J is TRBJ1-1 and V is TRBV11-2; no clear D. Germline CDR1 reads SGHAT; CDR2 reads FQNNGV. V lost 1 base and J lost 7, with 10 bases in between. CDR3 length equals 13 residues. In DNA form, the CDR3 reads TGTGCCAGCAGCTTAGGGAGGACTAGTGAAGCTTTCTTT. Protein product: CASSLGRTSEAFF.

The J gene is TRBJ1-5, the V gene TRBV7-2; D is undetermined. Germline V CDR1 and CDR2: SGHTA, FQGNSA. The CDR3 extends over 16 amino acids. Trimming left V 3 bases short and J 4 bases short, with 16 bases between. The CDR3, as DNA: TGTGCCAGCAGCTTTACAGCGGCAGTTTATAATCAGCCCCAGCATTTT. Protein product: CASSFTAAVYNQPQHF.

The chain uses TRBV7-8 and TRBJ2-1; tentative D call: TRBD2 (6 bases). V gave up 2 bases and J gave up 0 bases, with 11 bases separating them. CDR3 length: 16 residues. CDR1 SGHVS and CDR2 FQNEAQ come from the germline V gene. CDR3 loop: CASSLPGLSSYNEQFF. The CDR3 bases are TGTGCCAGCAGCTTACCGGGACTTAGCTCCTACAATGAGCAGTTCTTC. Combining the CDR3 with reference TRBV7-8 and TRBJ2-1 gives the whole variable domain GAGVSQSPRYKVAKRGQDVALRCDPISGHVSLFWYQQALGQGPEFLTYFQNEAQLDKSGLPSDRFFAERPEGSVSTLKIQRTQQEDSAVYLCASSLPGLSSYNEQFFGPGTRLTVL.

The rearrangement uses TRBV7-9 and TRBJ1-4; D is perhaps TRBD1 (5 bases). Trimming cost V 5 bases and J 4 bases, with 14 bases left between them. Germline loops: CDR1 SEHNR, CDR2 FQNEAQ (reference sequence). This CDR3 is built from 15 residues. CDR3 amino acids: CASSPLTGDNEKLFF. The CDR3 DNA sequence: TGTGCCAGCAGCCCCCTGACGGGGGATAATGAAAAACTGTTTTTT.

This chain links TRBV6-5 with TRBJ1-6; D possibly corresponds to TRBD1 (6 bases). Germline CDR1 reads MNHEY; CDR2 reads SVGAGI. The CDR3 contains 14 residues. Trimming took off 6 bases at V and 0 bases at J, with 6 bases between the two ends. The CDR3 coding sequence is TGTGCCAGCAGACAGGGCTCCTATAATTCACCCCTCCACTTT. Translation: CASRQGSYNSPLHF.

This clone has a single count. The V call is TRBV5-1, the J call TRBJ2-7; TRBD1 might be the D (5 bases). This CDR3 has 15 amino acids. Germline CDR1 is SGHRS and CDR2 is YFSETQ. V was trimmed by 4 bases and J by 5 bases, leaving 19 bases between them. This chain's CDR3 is CASSRLEAGRDEQYF. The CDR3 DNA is TGCGCCAGCAGCAGACTTGAGGCAGGGCGAGACGAGCAGTACTTC.

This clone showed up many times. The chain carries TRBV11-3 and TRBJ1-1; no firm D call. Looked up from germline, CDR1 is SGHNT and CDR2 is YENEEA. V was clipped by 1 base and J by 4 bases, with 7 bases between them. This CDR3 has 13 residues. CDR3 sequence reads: CASSLGSLTEAFF. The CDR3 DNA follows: TGTGCCAGCAGCTTAGGGAGCCTCACTGAAGCTTTCTTT.

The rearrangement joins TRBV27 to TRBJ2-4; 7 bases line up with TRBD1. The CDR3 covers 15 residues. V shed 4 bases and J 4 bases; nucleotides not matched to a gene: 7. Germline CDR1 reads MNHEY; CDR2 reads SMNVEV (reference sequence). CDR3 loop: CASSSPTGPKNIQYF. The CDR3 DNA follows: TGTGCCAGCAGTTCCCCGACAGGGCCAAAAAACATTCAGTACTTC.

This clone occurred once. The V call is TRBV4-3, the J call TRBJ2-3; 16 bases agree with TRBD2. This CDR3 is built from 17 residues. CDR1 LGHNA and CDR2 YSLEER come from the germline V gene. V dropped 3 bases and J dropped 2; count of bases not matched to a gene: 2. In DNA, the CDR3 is TGCGCCAGCAGCCAGGGACTAGCGGGGGGGATCACAGATACGCAGTATTTT. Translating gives CASSQGLAGGITDTQYF.

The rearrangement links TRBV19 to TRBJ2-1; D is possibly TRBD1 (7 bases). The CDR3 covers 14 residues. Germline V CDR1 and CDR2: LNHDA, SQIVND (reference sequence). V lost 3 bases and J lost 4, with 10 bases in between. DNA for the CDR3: TGTGCCAGTAGTATCAGGGGGGTGTACAATGAGCAGTTCTTC. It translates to CASSIRGVYNEQFF.

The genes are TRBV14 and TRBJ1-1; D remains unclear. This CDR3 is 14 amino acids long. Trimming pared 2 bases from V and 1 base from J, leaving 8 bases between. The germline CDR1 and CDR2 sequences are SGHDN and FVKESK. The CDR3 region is CASSQSKRNTEAFF. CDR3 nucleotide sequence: TGTGCCAGCAGCCAATCGAAGAGGAACACTGAAGCTTTCTTT.

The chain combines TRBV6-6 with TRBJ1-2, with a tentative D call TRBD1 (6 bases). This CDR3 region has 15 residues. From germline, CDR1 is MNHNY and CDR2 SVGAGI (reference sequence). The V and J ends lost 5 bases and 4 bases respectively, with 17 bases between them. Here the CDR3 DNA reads TGTGCCAGCAGTGGAATTCGACAGGCAGGCTATGGCTACACCTTC. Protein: CASSGIRQAGYGYTF.

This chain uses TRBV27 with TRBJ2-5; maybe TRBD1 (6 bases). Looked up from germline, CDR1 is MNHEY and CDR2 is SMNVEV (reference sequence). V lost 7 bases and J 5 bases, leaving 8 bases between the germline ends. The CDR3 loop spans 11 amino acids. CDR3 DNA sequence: TGTGCCAGCACGAGGGGGGAGACCCAGTACTTC. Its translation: CASTRGETQYF.

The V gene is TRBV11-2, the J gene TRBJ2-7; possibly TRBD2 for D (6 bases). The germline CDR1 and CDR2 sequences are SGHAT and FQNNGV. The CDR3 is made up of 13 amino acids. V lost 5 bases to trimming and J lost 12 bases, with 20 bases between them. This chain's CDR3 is CASSLGTDPSRYF. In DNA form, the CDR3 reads TGTGCCAGCAGCCTCGGGACTGACCCATCCCGGTACTTC.

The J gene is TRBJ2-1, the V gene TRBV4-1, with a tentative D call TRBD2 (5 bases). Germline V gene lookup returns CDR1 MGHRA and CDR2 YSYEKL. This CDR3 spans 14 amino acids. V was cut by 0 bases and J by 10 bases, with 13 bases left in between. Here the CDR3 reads CASSQEDFGLEQFF. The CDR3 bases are TGCGCCAGCAGCCAAGAGGATTTCGGACTGGAGCAGTTCTTC.